This T cell receptor beta chain was observed in a study of human T cells and chemical hapten exposure. Time point here: patch test 1, 2 weeks after DPC sensitization. Treatment: therapeutic diphenylcyclopropenone sensitization with weekly scalp DPC. Sample donors consisted of patients with alopecia, aged 18 to 70 years, who were suitable for DPC. A word on this clonotype: Its specificity is not known.

MiXCR, run by TCRdb on the RACE reads, gives a single entry per CDR3 protein. The sample shows 150,000 to 200,000 distinct CDR3 sequences, roughly 15% of them seen only once. Between the trimmed V and J ends, which lost 0 bases and 2 bases, there was a span of 5 bases. Germline lookup yields CDR1 GTSNPN and CDR2 SVGIG (reference sequence). CDR3 length: 13 residues. Study-wide results and limits: Healthy individuals' immune responses may differ from those of donors, who had alopecia.

Sequenced here: whole blood, sampled in connection with sensitization to the hapten diphenylcyclopropenone (DPC). This chain joins TRBV30 and TRBJ1-3; D is uncertain. This clonotype originated in a woman aged 25 to 39 with alopecia areata. Some clones in this sample may be carry-over from other donors' samples. CDR3: CAWSVSTGNTIYF. CDR3 nucleotides: TGTGCCTGGAGTGTATCCACTGGAAACACCATATATTTT.